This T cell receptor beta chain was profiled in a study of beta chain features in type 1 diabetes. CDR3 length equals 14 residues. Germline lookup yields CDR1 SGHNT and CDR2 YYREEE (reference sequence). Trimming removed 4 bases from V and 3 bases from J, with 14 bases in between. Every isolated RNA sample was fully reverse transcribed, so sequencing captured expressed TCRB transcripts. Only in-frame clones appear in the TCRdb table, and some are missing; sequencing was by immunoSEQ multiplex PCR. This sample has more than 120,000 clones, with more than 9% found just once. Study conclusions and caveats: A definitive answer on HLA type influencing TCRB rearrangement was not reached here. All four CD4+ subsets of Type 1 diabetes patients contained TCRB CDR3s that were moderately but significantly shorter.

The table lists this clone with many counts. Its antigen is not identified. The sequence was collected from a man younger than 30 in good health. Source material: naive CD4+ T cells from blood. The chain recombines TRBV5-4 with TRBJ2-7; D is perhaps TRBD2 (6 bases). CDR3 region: CASSTGGERYEQYF. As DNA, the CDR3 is TGTGCCAGCAGCACAGGCGGGGAACGCTACGAGCAGTACTTC. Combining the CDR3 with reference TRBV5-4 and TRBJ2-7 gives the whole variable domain ETGVTQSPTHLIKTRGQQVTLRCSSQSGHNTVSWYQQALGQGPQFIFQYYREEENGRGNFPPRFSGLQFPNYSSELNVNALELDDSALYLCASSTGGERYEQYFGPGTRLTVT.